This T cell receptor (beta chain) was documented in a study of cytomegalovirus exposure and HLA in healthy donors. A multiplex PCR was run with 60 Vbeta primers and 13 Jbeta primers. Generated by immunoSEQ multiplex PCR, the TCRdb table keeps only in-frame clones and is missing some. Of 150,000 to 200,000 clones in the sample, about 80% were seen once. The study sampled nominally healthy donors, though unrecorded immune exposures were likely. The CDR3 runs 18 residues. The sequenced material came from PBMCs. The V gene is TRBV21-1, the J gene TRBJ2-5; TRBD2 is taken as the D call from the table, unchecked against the DNA. TRBV21-1 is reported as a pseudogene. This sequence originates from a woman aged 18-35 years in good health and CMV-seropositive. This CDR3 reads CASSKGGLAGRRGETQYF. The CDR3 DNA is TGTGCCAGCAGCAAAGGGGGGCTAGCGGGACGAAGGGGGGAGACCCAGTACTTC.